A single sample is the source of the 27 T cell receptor beta chains below, sequenced in a study of early stage breast cancer tumors. Generated by immunoSEQ multiplex PCR, the TCRdb table keeps only in-frame clones and is missing some. This sample has around 30,000 clones, with roughly 80% found just once. Sequencing was performed on breast tumor tissue. The receptors were gathered from a person aged 30-39 years with breast cancer.

This clone was counted only a few times. The V and J genes are TRBV6-5 and TRBJ2-7; D uncertain. V lost 3 bases, J lost 5 bases, and 8 bases lay in between. This CDR3 has 12 residues. CDR1 is MNHEY, CDR2 SVGAGI, per germline. The CDR3 DNA sequence: TGTGCCAGCAGTTATAGCCCCCACGAGCAGTACTTC. Amino acids: CASSYSPHEQYF.

The V call is TRBV6-5, the J call TRBJ2-6; no definite D call. V was shortened by 6 bases and J by 4 bases, with 10 bases between the two germline ends. This CDR3 has 14 residues. Germline V lookup: CDR1 MNHEY, CDR2 SVGAGI. CDR3 in DNA: TGTGCCAGCAGCGCGGTAGCAGGGGCCAACGTCCTGACTTTC. Translating gives CASSAVAGANVLTF.

The gene calls are TRBV6-6 and TRBJ2-5; D is possibly TRBD1 or TRBD2 (5 bases each). The germline CDR1 and CDR2 sequences are MNHNY and SVGAGI (reference sequence). The CDR3 consists of 13 residues. Trimming cost V 4 bases and J 1 base, with 7 bases left between them. The CDR3 is CASSWDGQETQYF. The CDR3 DNA follows: TGTGCCAGCAGTTGGGACGGCCAAGAGACCCAGTACTTC.

This chain uses TRBV7-2 with TRBJ2-5; possibly TRBD1 for D (6 bases). Germline loops: CDR1 SGHTA, CDR2 FQGNSA. Trimming stripped 3 bases from V and 3 bases from J, with 11 bases between. This CDR3 comprises 14 residues. Here the CDR3 reads CASSFRTVKETQYF. CDR3 bases: TGTGCCAGCAGCTTCAGGACAGTCAAAGAGACCCAGTACTTC.

This clone was detected only once. This chain connects TRBV29-1 to TRBJ2-3, with 10 bases matching TRBD1. Trimming removed 4 bases from V and 5 bases from J; junction bases left unmatched: 9. This CDR3 comprises 15 residues. CDR1 and CDR2 from the germline V gene are SQVTM and ANQGSEA. CDR3 coding DNA: TGCAGCGTTGGGGCCCGAGGGGACAGGGGAGATACGCAGTATTTT. Amino acid sequence: CSVGARGDRGDTQYF.

Only a few counts were recorded for this clone. The CDR3 DNA is TGTGCCTGGACTCAGGACCCTAATCAGCCCCAGCATTTT. Amino acid sequence: CAWTQDPNQPQHF. The chain carries TRBV30 and TRBJ1-5; no firm D call. The CDR3 loop spans 13 amino acids. Germline V CDR1 and CDR2: GTSNPN, SVGIG (reference sequence). Trimming shortened V by 4 bases and J by 4 bases, and 11 bases separated the two germline ends.

This clone came up a few times. V is TRBV19 and J is TRBJ2-1, with TRBD2 matching over 13 bases. J lost 9 bases, V lost 7 bases, and 9 bases had no gene match. The CDR3 is 15 amino acids. Germline loops: CDR1 LNHDA, CDR2 SQIVND (reference sequence). The CDR3 nucleotides read TGTGCCAGTAAACCGGGACTAGCGGGATTAGGTGAGCAGTTCTTC. Residues: CASKPGLAGLGEQFF. Filled out from reference TRBV19 and TRBJ2-1, the complete variable domain reads DGGITQSPKYLFRKEGQNVTLSCEQNLNHDAMYWYRQDPGQGLRLIYYSQIVNDFQKGDIAEGYSVSREKKESFPLTVTSAQKNPTAFYLCASKPGLAGLGEQFFGPGTRLTVL.

The rearrangement joins TRBV9 to TRBJ2-3, with 7 bases that match TRBD1. V shed 1 base and J 6 bases; nucleotides not matched to a gene: 8. Germline V gives CDR1 SGDLS, CDR2 YYNGEE. CDR3 length: 15 residues. CDR3 coding DNA: TGTGCCAGCAGCGTAAGACAGGGACGGATGGATACGCAGTATTTT. Translating it yields CASSVRQGRMDTQYF.

This clone is labeled medium-sized. The junction departs from the called germline gene at one end, perhaps through a read error. V usage is TRBV2 and J usage is TRBJ2-2, with TRBD2 matching over 7 bases. Germline CDR1 and CDR2: SNHLY and FYNNEI. CDR3 length equals 15 residues. The CDR3 is CASSAGLTNTGELFF. As DNA, the CDR3 is TGTGCCAGCAGCGCGGGACTAACGAATACCGGGGAGCTGTTTTTT.

The chain carries TRBV18 and TRBJ2-7; weak D call: TRBD2 (5 bases). This CDR3 is 17 amino acids long. V was pared by 2 bases and J by 4 bases, with 21 bases between. Per the germline V gene, CDR1 is KGHSH and CDR2 is LQKENI. The CDR3, as DNA: TGTGCCAGCTCACCAGAACGACTAACCGCGGGTGCTTACGAGCAGTACTTC. Encoded protein: CASSPERLTAGAYEQYF.

Concerning this clone: The junction and the germline gene differ at one end; a read error may be behind it. The chain recombines TRBV7-2 with TRBJ1-6; 9 bases agree with TRBD1. Germline lookup yields CDR1 SGHTA and CDR2 FQGNSA. This CDR3 comprises 13 residues. CDR3 residues: CATGTGFNSLLHF. The CDR3 region has the DNA TGTGCCACGGGGACAGGGTTTAATTCACTCCTCCACTTT.

V usage is TRBV30 and J usage is TRBJ1-4, with D possibly being TRBD1 (5 bases). Germline-derived CDR1 and CDR2 are GTSNPN and SVGIG (reference sequence). V lost 2 bases, J lost 7 bases, and 11 bases lay in between. The CDR3 spans 13 residues. The CDR3 region is CAWSWGKGEKLFF. CDR3 sequence (DNA): TGTGCCTGGAGTTGGGGGAAGGGTGAAAAACTGTTTTTT.

The chain joins TRBV30 to TRBJ1-2; no reliable D call. V gave up 1 base and J gave up 7 bases, with 13 bases separating them. The CDR3 spans 13 residues. Germline V CDR1 and CDR2: GTSNPN, SVGIG (reference sequence). As DNA, the CDR3 is TGTGCCTGGAGTGCCCGGGAATACGGTGGCTACACCTTC. This codes for CAWSAREYGGYTF.

The chain recombines TRBV19 with TRBJ2-7, with 7 bases aligning to TRBD2. V trimming: 5 bases; J trimming: 3 bases; junction bases outside the gene matches: 4. The CDR3 sequence is 13 residues long. The germline CDR1 and CDR2 sequences are LNHDA and SQIVND (reference sequence). This CDR3 is CASSLASGYEQYF. The CDR3 DNA is TGTGCCAGTAGTCTGGCTAGCGGCTACGAGCAGTACTTC.

This chain joins TRBV5-1 and TRBJ2-2; maybe TRBD2 (5 bases). Germline CDR1 reads SGHRS; CDR2 reads YFSETQ. Trimming took 5 bases from V and 0 from J, leaving 17 bases between them. CDR3 length: 17 residues. The CDR3 coding sequence is TGCGCCAGCAGGCCGGGGAACATACTTACGAACACCGGGGAGCTGTTTTTT. Amino acids: CASRPGNILTNTGELFF.

This clone has just one count. The J gene is TRBJ2-3, the V gene TRBV5-1; 13 bases are shared with TRBD2. The CDR3 is made up of 16 amino acids. CDR1 and CDR2 from the germline V gene are SGHRS and YFSETQ. V lost 5 bases to trimming and J lost 3 bases; unmatched junction nucleotides: 6. CDR3: CASRRTSGRGTDTQYF. CDR3 nucleotides: TGCGCCAGCAGGCGGACTAGCGGGAGAGGGACAGATACGCAGTATTTT.

The chain recombines TRBV5-1 with TRBJ2-7, with 9 bases identical to TRBD2. Germline loops: CDR1 SGHRS, CDR2 YFSETQ. The trim removed 3 bases at V and 9 bases at J, leaving 13 bases unmatched. This CDR3 is built from 15 residues. The CDR3 spells CASSWGRVAGEAQYF. In DNA, the CDR3 is TGCGCCAGCAGCTGGGGGCGGGTAGCGGGAGAGGCGCAGTACTTC.

The V gene is TRBV5-1, the J gene TRBJ2-7; TRBD2 agrees at 8 bases. This CDR3 contains 15 residues. The V gene's germline CDR1 is SGHRS and CDR2 YFSETQ. With V trimmed by 0 bases and J by 0 bases, 2 bases remained unmatched. DNA for the CDR3: TGCGCCAGCAGCTTGGGTAGCGGGGACTCCTACGAGCAGTACTTC. Amino acid sequence: CASSLGSGDSYEQYF.

The J gene is TRBJ2-4, the V gene TRBV18; D gene unclear. This CDR3 has 14 amino acids. Germline V lookup: CDR1 KGHSH, CDR2 LQKENI. V dropped 3 bases and J dropped 1 base, with 7 bases sitting between them. The CDR3 is CASSPPSAKNIQYF. The CDR3 DNA reads TGTGCCAGCTCACCGCCCTCCGCCAAAAACATTCAGTACTTC.

The count of this clone is one. This chain joins TRBV6-1 and TRBJ1-4; the match to TRBD1 covers 7 bases. Germline-derived CDR1 and CDR2 are MNHNS and SASEGT. There are 15 residues in the CDR3. The trim removed 5 bases at V and 8 bases at J, leaving 11 bases unmatched. The CDR3 DNA reads TGTGCCAGCAGTCCCTGGACAGGTCCGAGGGAAAAACTGTTTTTT. It translates to CASSPWTGPREKLFF.

The table lists this clone with a few counts. This chain connects TRBV6-6 to TRBJ1-5; 7 nucleotides agree with TRBD1. CDR3 length: 13 residues. CDR1 is MNHNY and CDR2 is SVGAGI in the germline V gene (reference sequence). With 7 bases clipped from V and 7 bases from J, the junction kept 7 bases outside the gene matches. The CDR3 DNA is TGTGCCAGCACGAGGGGGCAAGGACAGCCCCAGCATTTT. Protein: CASTRGQGQPQHF.

The chain couples TRBV4-3 to TRBJ2-1; 8 nucleotides line up with TRBD2. V was clipped by 1 base and J by 2 bases; unmatched bases: 7. CDR1 is LGHNA and CDR2 is YSLEER in the germline V gene. CDR3 length equals 17 residues. The CDR3 DNA reads TGCGCCAGCAGCCAAGCGGGAGCGGGAGACCCCTACAATGAGCAGTTCTTC. This codes for CASSQAGAGDPYNEQFF.

The chain is built from TRBV7-9 and TRBJ2-1; weak D call: TRBD1 (5 bases). CDR1 and CDR2 from the germline V gene are SEHNR and FQNEAQ (reference sequence). This CDR3 has 12 residues. Trimming removed 1 base from V and 12 bases from J, with 10 bases in between. CDR3 bases: TGTGCCAGCAGCTTAGTAACTACAGGGCAGTTCTTC. This sequence encodes CASSLVTTGQFF.

This clone was counted a few times. The gene calls are TRBV7-9 and TRBJ1-4, with 9 nucleotides matching TRBD1. J lost 8 bases, V lost 5 bases, and 6 bases had no gene match. The CDR3 consists of 14 residues. Per germline, CDR1 SEHNR and CDR2 FQNEAQ (reference sequence). This chain's CDR3 is CASSPGQGREKLFF. Here the CDR3 DNA reads TGTGCCAGCAGCCCGGGACAGGGAAGGGAAAAACTGTTTTTT.

J is TRBJ2-1 and V is TRBV7-8, with 14 nucleotides matching TRBD2. Germline V gene lookup returns CDR1 SGHVS and CDR2 FQNEAQ. The CDR3 runs 17 residues. With V trimmed by 5 bases and J by 7 bases, 10 bases remained unmatched. Here the CDR3 DNA reads TGTGCCAGCAGCACGCAAATCGGACTAGCGGGAGGTAATGAGCAGTTCTTC. Encoded protein: CASSTQIGLAGGNEQFF.

The V gene is TRBV11-2, the J gene TRBJ2-7; 9 nucleotides align to TRBD1. Germline lookup yields CDR1 SGHAT and CDR2 FQNNGV. CDR3 length equals 16 residues. V shed 0 bases and J 4 bases; nucleotides not matched to a gene: 7. The CDR3 is CASSLDLGTGLYEQYF. DNA of the CDR3: TGTGCCAGCAGCTTAGATTTGGGGACAGGGTTATACGAGCAGTACTTC.

This chain links TRBV4-2 with TRBJ1-5; D gene ambiguous. CDR1 and CDR2 (germline): LGHNA, YNFKEQ. The CDR3 is 15 amino acids. Trimming took 3 bases from V and 1 from J, leaving 10 bases between them. The CDR3 protein is CASSHVPVSNQPQHF. In DNA form, the CDR3 reads TGTGCCAGCAGCCACGTTCCGGTGAGCAATCAGCCCCAGCATTTT.